These T cell receptor beta chains were read from a single sample in a study of T cell responses to AZD1222 COVID-19 vaccine. Here immunoSEQ multiplex PCR was the method, and the copy in TCRdb shows in-frame clones only, minus some. The profile covers under 110,000 clones, with roughly nine tenths appearing a single time and approximately 15% taken by the ten largest. Source: peripheral blood, taken on day 0 of AZD1222 vaccination. The receptor source for this set is an adult in good health. Both conserved end residues are part of each CDR3. The D gene is left open where the match is weak. A row's size may be missing; if present it is once, few, many or a size class.

V gene	J gene	clone size	D gene	CDR3 length	CDR3 DNA	CDR3 protein
TRBV9	TRBJ2-7	.	.	14	TGTGCCAGCAGCCCCGGGGATGTCAAAAGCGAGCAGTACTTC	CASSPGDVKSEQYF
TRBV7-9	TRBJ1-5	.	TRBD1	15	TGTGCCAGCAGCCCGATAGGGGGCCGGGACCAGCCCCAGCATTTT	CASSPIGGRDQPQHF
TRBV9	TRBJ1-1	.	.	15	TGTGCCAGCAGCACCCTGGGGGGGGATAGCACTGAAGCTTTCTTT	CASSTLGGDSTEAFF
TRBV2	TRBJ1-2	.	.	14	TGTGCCAGCAGTCCACTCCCTATAGGGAATGGCTACACCTTC	CASSPLPIGNGYTF
TRBV5-1	TRBJ1-1	.	.	14	TGCGCCAGCAGCCCCCAACCGTCCAACACTGAAGCTTTCTTT	CASSPQPSNTEAFF
TRBV28	TRBJ2-1	few	TRBD2	15	TGTGCCAGCAGTTTTCTGGCGGGAGGAAACAATGAGCAGTTCTTC	CASSFLAGGNNEQFF
TRBV9	TRBJ2-1	few	TRBD2	15	TGTGCCAGCAGCGTAGGGAGCGGGAGGGGCGATGAGCAGTTCTTC	CASSVGSGRGDEQFF
TRBV28	TRBJ1-5	.	TRBD1	18	TGTGCCAGCAGTTCCGGGACAGGGGGGTATCCGGGCAATCAGCCCCAGCATTTT	CASSSGTGGYPGNQPQHF
TRBV7-9	TRBJ2-7	.	TRBD1	17	TGTGCCAGCAGCTTATCACGCCGGGACAGCCACCTACGGGAGCAGTACTTC	CASSLSRRDSHLREQYF
TRBV5-1	TRBJ2-5	.	.	14	TGCGCCAGCAGCAGGGAGGACGGGTGGGAGACCCAGTACTTC	CASSREDGWETQYF
TRBV5-6	TRBJ1-2	.	TRBD1	14	TGTGCCAGCGCTGCGACAGGGACTAACTATGGCTACACCTTC	CASAATGTNYGYTF
TRBV5-1	TRBJ2-7	.	.	16	TGCGCCAGCAGCTTGGTTTTGAGCGCTCGGCCCTACGAGCAGTACTTC	CASSLVLSARPYEQYF
TRBV28	TRBJ2-7	.	.	11	TGTGCCAGCAGTTCACGAAGCGAGCAGTACTTC	CASSSRSEQYF
TRBV29-1	TRBJ1-1	.	.	11	TGCAGCGTTGCACGGGACACTGAAGCTTTCTTT	CSVARDTEAFF
TRBV29-1	TRBJ1-3	.	.	14	TGCAGCGTTCGGGCCAGTAGCTCTGGAAACACCATATATTTT	CSVRASSSGNTIYF
TRBV2	TRBJ2-2	once	TRBD2	15	TGTGCCAGCCGTATTAGCGGGGGCAACACCGGGGAGCTGTTTTTT	CASRISGGNTGELFF
TRBV3-1/TRBV3-2	TRBJ1-6	.	.	18	TGTGCCAGCAGCCATGGGGGAGCCTATTCCCTAAGTAATTCACCCCTCCACTTT	CASSHGGAYSLSNSPLHF
TRBV2	TRBJ1-1	.	.	10	TGTGCCACCCTAGGGGTGGGGGCTTTCTTT	CATLGVGAFF
TRBV7-6	TRBJ2-5	.	.	15	TGTGCCAGCAGCTTTCTGACAGGGGAGGGAGAGACCCAGTACTTC	CASSFLTGEGETQYF
TRBV7-2	TRBJ1-6	.	TRBD1	17	TGTGCCAGCAGCCCCCCAGGGGGGAGCTCCTATAATTCACCCCTCCACTTT	CASSPPGGSSYNSPLHF
TRBV7-9	TRBJ1-1	.	.	12	TGTGCCAGCAGCTTAGCAGAGGTATCTCAACGGTTT	CASSLAEVSQRF
TRBV28	TRBJ2-7	.	.	14	TGTGCCAGCAGTTTATCGCCGCAGGGTTACGAGCAGTACTTC	CASSLSPQGYEQYF
TRBV6-5	TRBJ2-2	.	.	15	TGTGCCAGCAGTTCCGGACTATCCCCCACCGGGGAGCTGTTTTTT	CASSSGLSPTGELFF
TRBV6-5	TRBJ1-1	.	.	13	TGTGCCAGCTCAAACCAGCGGAGCACTGAAGCTTTCTTT	CASSNQRSTEAFF
TRBV19	TRBJ1-1	.	.	13	TGTGCCAGTTGGACGGGGGGGAATACTGAAGCTTTCTTT	CASWTGGNTEAFF
TRBV28	TRBJ1-2	.	TRBD1	14	TGTGCCAGCAGGGTGCTAGGGGGCGTTGATGGCTACACCTTC	CASRVLGGVDGYTF
TRBV10-2	TRBJ2-7	.	.	13	TGCGCCAGCAGCCCTGGACAGTTCTACGAGCAGTACTTC	CASSPGQFYEQYF
TRBV4-1	TRBJ2-1	.	TRBD2	18	TGCGCCAGCAGCCCTAGGGGCTCCGGGACTAGCGGGATCAATGAGCAGTTCTTC	CASSPRGSGTSGINEQFF
TRBV7-9	TRBJ2-2	.	.	11	TGTGCCAGCAGTTTTGACCGGGAGCTGTTTTTT	CASSFDRELFF
TRBV11-2	TRBJ2-2	.	.	13	TGTGCCAGCAGCCAAGAGGGGATCGGGGAGCTGTTTTTT	CASSQEGIGELFF
TRBV19	TRBJ1-5	.	.	14	TGTGCCAGTACCCCGGGCGGGGGTTTTCAGCCCCAGCATTTT	CASTPGGGFQPQHF
TRBV29-1	TRBJ1-4	.	TRBD1	14	TGCAGCGTTGAAGATCAGGGGGCCAGAGAAAAACTGTTTTTT	CSVEDQGAREKLFF
TRBV6-1	TRBJ1-2	.	.	12	TGTGCCAGCAGGGAAGGGGGTCATGGCTACACCTTC	CASREGGHGYTF
TRBV2	TRBJ1-1	.	.	13	TGTGCCAGCACCAAAGACTTTAACACTGAAGCTTTCTTT	CASTKDFNTEAFF
TRBV11-3	TRBJ2-7	.	TRBD1	15	TGTGCCAGCAGCGCCGAGGGACAGGGCTCCTACGAGCAGTACTTC	CASSAEGQGSYEQYF
TRBV18	TRBJ1-5	.	.	15	TGTGCCAGCTCACCTATGGGACCTAGCAATCAGCCCCAGCATTTT	CASSPMGPSNQPQHF
TRBV2	TRBJ2-2	many	.	14	TGTGCCAGCAGGGAATACGGGGCAGCCGGGGAGCTGTTTTTT	CASREYGAAGELFF
TRBV27	TRBJ2-7	.	TRBD1	15	TGTGCCAGCAGTTTAGAGGGACAGGGATCCTACGAGCAGTACTTC	CASSLEGQGSYEQYF
TRBV5-5	TRBJ1-1	.	.	13	TGTGCCAGCAGCTTGGGGGGAGGCACTGAAGCTTTCTTT	CASSLGGGTEAFF
TRBV19	TRBJ1-1	.	.	15	TGTGCCAGCTCGCGGCAGGGGTACTCGAACACTGAAGCTTTCTTT	CASSRQGYSNTEAFF
TRBV29-1	TRBJ1-1	.	.	11	TGCAGCGCTGCGTCGAACACTGAAGCTTTCTTT	CSAASNTEAFF
TRBV30	TRBJ2-7	.	TRBD1	12	TGTGCCTGGAACAGGGGGCGTCGGGAGCAGTACTTC	CAWNRGRREQYF
TRBV6-5	TRBJ1-2	.	TRBD1	16	TGTGCCAGCAGTTACTCGAGGACAGGGGGTAACTATGGCTACACCTTC	CASSYSRTGGNYGYTF
TRBV24-1	TRBJ1-5	.	.	14	TGTGCCACCGATCCTTGGGGGGACAATCAGCCCCAGCATTTT	CATDPWGDNQPQHF
TRBV3-1/TRBV3-2	TRBJ2-3	.	TRBD2	17	TGTGCCAGCAGCCAAGATCCTTCGGGAGGGACCACAGATACGCAGTATTTT	CASSQDPSGGTTDTQYF
TRBV12-5	TRBJ1-5	.	.	12	TGTGCTAGTGGGCGAAACGATCAGCCCCAGCATTTT	CASGRNDQPQHF
TRBV28	TRBJ1-5	.	TRBD1	14	TGTGCCAGCAGCACAGGACAGGGAAGTCAGCCCCAGCATTTT	CASSTGQGSQPQHF
TRBV7-2	TRBJ1-6	once	TRBD1	15	TGTGCCAGCAGCACGGGACAGGGGCCGGGTTCACCCCTCCACTTT	CASSTGQGPGSPLHF